This T cell receptor (beta chain) stems from a study of beta chain features in type 1 diabetes. Study-wide points: Among type 1 diabetes patients, VDJ junctions had fewer insertions and more deletions.

The CDR3 totals 16 residues. Populations isolated by sorting all had purity greater than 95%. Sequenced material consisted of expressed TCRB transcripts (all of the isolated RNA was reverse transcribed). Clones were sequenced by immunoSEQ multiplex PCR, and TCRdb holds only the in-frame ones, with some missing. This table holds hundreds of thousands of clones, 15% to 20% found once. This clone was detected a few times. Its antigen remains unknown. Input material: naive CD4+ T cells from blood. This chain links TRBV21-1 with TRBJ1-2; whether TRBD1, the table's D call, matches the DNA was not checked. TRBV21-1 is a known pseudogene. The receptor was derived from a woman under 30 in good health. CDR3 sequence (DNA): TGTGCCAGCAGCGGGGGACAGGGGTCCAACTTCTATGGCTACACCTTC. Amino acid sequence: CASSGGQGSNFYGYTF.